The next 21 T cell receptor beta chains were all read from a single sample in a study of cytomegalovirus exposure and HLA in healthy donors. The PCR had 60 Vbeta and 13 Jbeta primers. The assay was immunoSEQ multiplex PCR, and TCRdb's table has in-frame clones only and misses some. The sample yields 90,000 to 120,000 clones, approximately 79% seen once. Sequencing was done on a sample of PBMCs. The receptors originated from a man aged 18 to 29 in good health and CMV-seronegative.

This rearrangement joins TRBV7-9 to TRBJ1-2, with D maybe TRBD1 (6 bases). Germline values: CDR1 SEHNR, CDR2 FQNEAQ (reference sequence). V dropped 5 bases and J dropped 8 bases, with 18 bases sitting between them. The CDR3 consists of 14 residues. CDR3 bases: TGTGCCAGCAGCAGACCAGGGGAAAAGGAAGGCTACACCTTC. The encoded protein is CASSRPGEKEGYTF.

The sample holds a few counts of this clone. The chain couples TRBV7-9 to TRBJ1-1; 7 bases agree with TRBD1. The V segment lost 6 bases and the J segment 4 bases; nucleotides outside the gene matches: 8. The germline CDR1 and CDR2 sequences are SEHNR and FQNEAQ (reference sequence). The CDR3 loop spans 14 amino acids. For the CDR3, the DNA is TGTGCCAGCAGTGCCAACAGGGGAAGCACTGAAGCTTTCTTT. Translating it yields CASSANRGSTEAFF. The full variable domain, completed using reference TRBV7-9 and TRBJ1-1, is DTGVSQNPRHKITKRGQNVTFRCDPISEHNRLYWYRQTLGQGPEFLTYFQNEAQLEKSRLLSDRFSAERPKGSFSTLEIQRTEQGDSAMYLCASSANRGSTEAFFGQGTRLTVV.

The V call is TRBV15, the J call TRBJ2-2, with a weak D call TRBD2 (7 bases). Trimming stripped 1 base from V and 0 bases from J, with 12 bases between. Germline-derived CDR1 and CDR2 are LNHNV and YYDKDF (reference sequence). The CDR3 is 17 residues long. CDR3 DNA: TGTGCCACCAGCAGAGGCCGGGGGGCCCCGAACACCGGGGAGCTGTTTTTT. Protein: CATSRGRGAPNTGELFF.

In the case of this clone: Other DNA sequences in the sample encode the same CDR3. The CDR3 DNA reads TGTGCCAGCAGTGGGGGCCAGAGACCAGGGCAGTACTTC. As protein: CASSGGQRPGQYF. The chain recombines TRBV6-1 with TRBJ2-7; TRBD1 might be the D (5 bases). CDR1 is MNHNS and CDR2 is SASEGT in the germline V gene. Trimming removed 4 bases from V and 9 bases from J, with 16 bases in between. The CDR3 totals 13 residues.

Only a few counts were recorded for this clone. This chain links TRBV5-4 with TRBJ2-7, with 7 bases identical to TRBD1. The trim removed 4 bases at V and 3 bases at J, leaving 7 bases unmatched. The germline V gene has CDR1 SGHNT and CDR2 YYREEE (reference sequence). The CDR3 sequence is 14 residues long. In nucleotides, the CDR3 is TGTGCCAGCAGCCTCGAACAGGGGAGCTACGAGCAGTACTTC. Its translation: CASSLEQGSYEQYF.

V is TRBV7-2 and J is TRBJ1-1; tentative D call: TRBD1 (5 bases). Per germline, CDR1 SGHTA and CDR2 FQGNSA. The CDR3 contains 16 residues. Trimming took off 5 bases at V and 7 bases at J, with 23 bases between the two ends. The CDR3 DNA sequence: TGTGCCAGCAGCCCCGGGGGTGGCAGGGTAGATTATGAAGCTTTCTTT. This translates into CASSPGGGRVDYEAFF. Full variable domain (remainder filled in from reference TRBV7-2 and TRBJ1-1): GAGVSQSPSNKVTEKGKDVELRCDPISGHTALYWYRQSLGQGLEFLIYFQGNSAPDKSGLPSDRFSAERTGGSVSTLTIQRTQQEDSAVYLCASSPGGGRVDYEAFFGQGTRLTVV.

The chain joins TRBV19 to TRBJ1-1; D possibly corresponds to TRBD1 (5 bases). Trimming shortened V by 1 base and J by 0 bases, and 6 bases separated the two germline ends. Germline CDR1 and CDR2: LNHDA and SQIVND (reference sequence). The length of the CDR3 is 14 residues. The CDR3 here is CASSIGQMNTEAFF. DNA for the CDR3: TGTGCCAGTAGTATAGGACAGATGAACACTGAAGCTTTCTTT.

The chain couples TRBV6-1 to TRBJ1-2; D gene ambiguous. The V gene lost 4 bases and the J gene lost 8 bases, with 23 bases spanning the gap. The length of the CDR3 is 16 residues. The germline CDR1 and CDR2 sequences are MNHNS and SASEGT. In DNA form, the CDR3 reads TGTGCCAGCAGTGGAAGAGGCGCGGTCGGATCGGTAGGCTACACCTTC. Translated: CASSGRGAVGSVGYTF.

CDR3 DNA: TGTGCCAGCAGCTTCGTACTGGGGGGGCAAGAGACCCAGTACTTC. Translating gives CASSFVLGGQETQYF. The rearrangement links TRBV7-8 to TRBJ2-5; 7 bases line up with TRBD2. Germline V gives CDR1 SGHVS, CDR2 FQNEAQ. The CDR3 is 15 amino acids. V lost 3 bases, J lost 2 bases, and 6 bases stayed unmatched.

CDR3 DNA sequence: TGTGCCAGCAGCTTAGGAGGAGGAAGGACTAGCAGTGAGCAGTTCTTC. This gives the protein CASSLGGGRTSSEQFF. The chain has TRBV11-3 and TRBJ2-1; 8 bases are a match to TRBD2. Germline loops: CDR1 SGHNT, CDR2 YENEEA. V was clipped by 1 base and J by 9 bases; unmatched bases: 11. The CDR3 is made up of 16 amino acids.

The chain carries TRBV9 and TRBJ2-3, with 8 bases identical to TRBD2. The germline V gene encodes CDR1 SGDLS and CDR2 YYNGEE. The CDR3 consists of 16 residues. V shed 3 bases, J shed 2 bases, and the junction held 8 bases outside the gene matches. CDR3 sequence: CASSARAGEITDTQYF. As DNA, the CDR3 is TGTGCCAGCAGCGCCAGAGCGGGGGAGATCACAGATACGCAGTATTTT. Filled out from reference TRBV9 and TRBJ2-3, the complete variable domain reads DSGVTQTPKHLITATGQRVTLRCSPRSGDLSVYWYQQSLDQGLQFLIQYYNGEERAKGNILERFSAQQFPDLHSELNLSSLELGDSALYFCASSARAGEITDTQYFGPGTRLTVL.

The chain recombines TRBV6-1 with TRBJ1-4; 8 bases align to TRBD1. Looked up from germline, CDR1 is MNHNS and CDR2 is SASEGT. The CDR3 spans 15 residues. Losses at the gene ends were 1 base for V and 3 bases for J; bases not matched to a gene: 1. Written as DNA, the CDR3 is TGTGCCAGCAGTGAAGGGACAGGGCCTAATGAAAAACTGTTTTTT. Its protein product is CASSEGTGPNEKLFF.

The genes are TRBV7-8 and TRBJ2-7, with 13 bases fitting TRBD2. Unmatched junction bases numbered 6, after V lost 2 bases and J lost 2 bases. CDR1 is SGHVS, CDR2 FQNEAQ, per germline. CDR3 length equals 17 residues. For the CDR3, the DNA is TGTGCCAGCAGCTTAACTAGCGGGGGGGCGTATGCCTACGAGCAGTACTTC. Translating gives CASSLTSGGAYAYEQYF. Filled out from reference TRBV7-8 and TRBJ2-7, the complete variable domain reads GAGVSQSPRYKVAKRGQDVALRCDPISGHVSLFWYQQALGQGPEFLTYFQNEAQLDKSGLPSDRFFAERPEGSVSTLKIQRTQQEDSAVYLCASSLTSGGAYAYEQYFGPGTRLTVT.

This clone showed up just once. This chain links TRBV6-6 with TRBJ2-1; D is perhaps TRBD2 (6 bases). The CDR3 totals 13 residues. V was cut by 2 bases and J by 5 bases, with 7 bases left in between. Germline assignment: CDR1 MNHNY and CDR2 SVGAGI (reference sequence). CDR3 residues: CASSYRENNEQFF. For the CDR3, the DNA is TGTGCCAGCAGTTACCGGGAGAACAATGAGCAGTTCTTC.

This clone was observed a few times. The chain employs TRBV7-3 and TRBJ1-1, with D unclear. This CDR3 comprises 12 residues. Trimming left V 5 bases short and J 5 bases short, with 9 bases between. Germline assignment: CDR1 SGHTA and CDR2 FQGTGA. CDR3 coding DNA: TGTGCCAGCAGCCCCGCCGGGACTGAAGCTTTCTTT. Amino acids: CASSPAGTEAFF.

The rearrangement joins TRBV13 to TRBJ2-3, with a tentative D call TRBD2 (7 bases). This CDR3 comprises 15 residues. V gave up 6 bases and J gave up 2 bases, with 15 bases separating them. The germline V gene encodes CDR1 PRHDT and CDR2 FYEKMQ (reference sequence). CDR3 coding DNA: TGTGCCAGCAGTGGGGCGGGGGCCCACACAGATACGCAGTATTTT. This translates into CASSGAGAHTDTQYF.

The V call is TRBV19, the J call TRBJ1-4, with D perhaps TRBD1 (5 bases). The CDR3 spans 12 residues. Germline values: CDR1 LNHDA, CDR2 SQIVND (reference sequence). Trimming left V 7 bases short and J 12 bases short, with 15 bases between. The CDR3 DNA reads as TGTGCCAGTACCACCGCCTGGGGCGAACTGTTTTTT. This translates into CASTTAWGELFF.

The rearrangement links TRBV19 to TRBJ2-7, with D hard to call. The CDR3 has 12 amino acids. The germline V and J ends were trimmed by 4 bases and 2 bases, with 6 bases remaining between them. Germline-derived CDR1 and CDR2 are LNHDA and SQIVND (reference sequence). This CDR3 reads CASSNTAYEQYF. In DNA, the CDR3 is TGTGCCAGTAGTAACACAGCCTACGAGCAGTACTTC.

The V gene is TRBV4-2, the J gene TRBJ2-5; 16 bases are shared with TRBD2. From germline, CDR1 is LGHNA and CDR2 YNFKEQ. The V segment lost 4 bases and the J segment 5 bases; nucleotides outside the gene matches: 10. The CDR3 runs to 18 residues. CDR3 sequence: CASSPPGLAGGPWETQYF. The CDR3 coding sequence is TGTGCCAGCAGCCCGCCGGGACTAGCGGGGGGGCCCTGGGAGACCCAGTACTTC.

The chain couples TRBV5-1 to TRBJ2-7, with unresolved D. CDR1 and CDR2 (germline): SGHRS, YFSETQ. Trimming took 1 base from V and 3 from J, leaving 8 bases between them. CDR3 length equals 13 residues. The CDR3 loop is CASSLSLLYEQYF. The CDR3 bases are TGCGCCAGCAGCTTGTCACTACTCTACGAGCAGTACTTC.

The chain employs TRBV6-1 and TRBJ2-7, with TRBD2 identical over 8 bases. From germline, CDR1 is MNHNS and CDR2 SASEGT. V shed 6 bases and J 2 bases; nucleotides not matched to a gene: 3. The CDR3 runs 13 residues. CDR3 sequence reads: CASSFSGAYEQYF. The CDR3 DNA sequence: TGTGCCAGCAGCTTTAGCGGGGCCTACGAGCAGTACTTC.